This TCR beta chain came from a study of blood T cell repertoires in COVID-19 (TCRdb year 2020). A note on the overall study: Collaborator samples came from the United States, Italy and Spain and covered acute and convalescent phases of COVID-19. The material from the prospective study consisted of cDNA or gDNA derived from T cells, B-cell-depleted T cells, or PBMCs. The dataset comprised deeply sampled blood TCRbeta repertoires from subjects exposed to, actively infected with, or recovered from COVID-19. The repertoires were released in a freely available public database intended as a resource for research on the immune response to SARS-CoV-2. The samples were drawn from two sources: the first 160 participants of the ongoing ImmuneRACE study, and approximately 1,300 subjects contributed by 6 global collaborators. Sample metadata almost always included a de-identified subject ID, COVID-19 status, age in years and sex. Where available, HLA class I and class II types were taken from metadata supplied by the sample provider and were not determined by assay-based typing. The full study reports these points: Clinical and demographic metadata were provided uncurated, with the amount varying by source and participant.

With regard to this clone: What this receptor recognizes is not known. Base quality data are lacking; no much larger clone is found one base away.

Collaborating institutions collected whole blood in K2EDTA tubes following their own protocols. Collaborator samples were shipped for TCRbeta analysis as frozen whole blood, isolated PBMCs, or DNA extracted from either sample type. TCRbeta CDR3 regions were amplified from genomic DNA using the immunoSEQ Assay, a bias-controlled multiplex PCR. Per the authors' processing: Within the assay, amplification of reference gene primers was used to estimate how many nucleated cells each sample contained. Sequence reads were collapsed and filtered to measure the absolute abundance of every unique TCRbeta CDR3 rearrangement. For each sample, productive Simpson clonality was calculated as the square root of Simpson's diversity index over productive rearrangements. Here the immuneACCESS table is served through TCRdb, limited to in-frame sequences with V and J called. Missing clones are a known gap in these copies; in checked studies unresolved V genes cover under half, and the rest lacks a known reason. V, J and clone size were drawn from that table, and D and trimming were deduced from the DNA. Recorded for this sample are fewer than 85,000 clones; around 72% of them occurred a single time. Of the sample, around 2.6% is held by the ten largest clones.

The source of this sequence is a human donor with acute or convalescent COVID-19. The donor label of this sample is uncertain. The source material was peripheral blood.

The CDR3 region: CASSPHRTSGGTGELFF. The DNA sequence is as follows: TGTGCCAGCAGCCCACACAGGACTAGCGGTGGCACCGGGGAGCTGTTTTTT. The rearranged segments are TRBV7-3 and TRBJ2-2, and 10 bases in between align with TRBD2. CDR1 and CDR2 (SGHTA, FQGTGA) derive from the germline V gene. At the junction V is shortened by 5 bases and J by 4 bases; bases outside the gene matches: 10. The CDR3 goes from the cysteine to the phenylalanine over 17 residues. Only the CDR3 region is kept as DNA, spanning 51 bases read in frame from base 1.